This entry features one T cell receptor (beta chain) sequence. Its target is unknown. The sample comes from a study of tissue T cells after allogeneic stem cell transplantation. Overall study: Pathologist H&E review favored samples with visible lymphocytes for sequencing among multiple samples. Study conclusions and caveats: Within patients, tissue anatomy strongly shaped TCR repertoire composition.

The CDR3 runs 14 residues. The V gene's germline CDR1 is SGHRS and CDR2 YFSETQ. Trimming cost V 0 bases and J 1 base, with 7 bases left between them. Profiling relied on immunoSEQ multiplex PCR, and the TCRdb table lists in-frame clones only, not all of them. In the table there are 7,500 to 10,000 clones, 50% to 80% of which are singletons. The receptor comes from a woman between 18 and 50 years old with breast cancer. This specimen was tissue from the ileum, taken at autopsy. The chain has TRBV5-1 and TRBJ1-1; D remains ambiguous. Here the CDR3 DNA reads TGCGCCAGCAGCTTGGTACGGAGGAACACTGAAGCTTTCTTT. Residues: CASSLVRRNTEAFF.